The clone carrying this T cell receptor beta chain has only a few counts. Its target is not known. One entry per CDR3 protein results from TCRdb running MiXCR on the RT-PCR reads. The sample contains about 240,000 distinct CDR3 sequences, more than 10% of which appear only once. These data come from a study of response to subunit inactivated influenza vaccine. CDR3 size: 15 residues. The germline V gene has CDR1 SEHNR and CDR2 FQNEAQ (reference sequence). V lost 5 bases and J lost 6, with 16 bases in between. Study results and caveats: Each seasonal influenza vaccination recruits few new T cells, the authors suggested.

The specimen was non-naive T cells sorted from PBMCs, collected 14 to 15 days before vaccination. The V and J genes are TRBV7-9 and TRBJ2-2, with D uncertain. The origin of this receptor is a man aged 45 to 65 who received an inactivated influenza vaccine. The CDR3 nucleotides are TGTGCCAGCAGCAGCTCCCGTACCTTTGCCGGGGAGCTGTTTTTT. Residues: CASSSSRTFAGELFF.